Below are 8 T cell receptor beta chains sequenced from a single sample in a study of T cell responses to AZD1222 COVID-19 vaccine. TCRdb's table, derived via immunoSEQ multiplex PCR, lists solely in-frame clones and lacks some. The sample includes 150,000 to 200,000 clones, around nine tenths seen only once; the top ten take more than 5%. Specimen: peripheral blood, collected on day 0 of AZD1222 vaccination. These receptors were taken from an adult in good health.

This clone was observed many times. The chain has TRBV19 and TRBJ1-1; 7 bases are shared with TRBD1. Germline trimming cut 2 bases from V and 1 base from J; bases unmatched to any gene: 4. Per germline, CDR1 LNHDA and CDR2 SQIVND (reference sequence). The CDR3 sequence is 15 residues long. CDR3: CASSIQGEANTEAFF. The CDR3 nucleotides read TGTGCCAGTAGTATACAGGGGGAGGCGAACACTGAAGCTTTCTTT.

V and J are TRBV18 and TRBJ1-5; a possible D gene is TRBD1 (6 bases). CDR1 and CDR2 from the germline V gene are KGHSH and LQKENI. Trimming shortened V by 4 bases and J by 0 bases, and 7 bases separated the two germline ends. The CDR3 spans 14 residues. The CDR3 DNA follows: TGTGCCAGCTCACAGGGGGGTAGCAATCAGCCCCAGCATTTT. Protein sequence: CASSQGGSNQPQHF.

The chain couples TRBV29-1 to TRBJ2-5; 8 bases line up with TRBD1. Per the germline V gene, CDR1 is SQVTM and CDR2 is ANQGSEA. Unmatched junction bases numbered 9, after V lost 6 bases and J lost 0 bases. The length of the CDR3 is 15 residues. The CDR3 nucleotides are TGCAGCGTGGAGCCCAGGACAGGGCACCAAGAGACCCAGTACTTC. Its translation is CSVEPRTGHQETQYF.

The chain recombines TRBV27 with TRBJ2-7, with 12 positions matching TRBD2. The germline CDR1 and CDR2 sequences are MNHEY and SMNVEV (reference sequence). Germline trimming cut 3 bases from V and 0 bases from J; bases unmatched to any gene: 12. This CDR3 is built from 19 residues. CDR3 region: CASSLRPGLAGQSSYEQYF. The CDR3 DNA is TGTGCCAGCAGTTTGCGTCCGGGACTAGCGGGCCAGAGCTCCTACGAGCAGTACTTC.

This clone was counted once. The rearrangement joins TRBV4-3 to TRBJ2-1, with 7 bases fitting TRBD2. Germline values: CDR1 LGHNA, CDR2 YSLEER. Trimming at V came to 0 bases and at J to 2 bases, leaving 4 bases not matched to a gene. The CDR3 has 16 residues. The CDR3 nucleotides read TGCGCCAGCAGCCAAGATCTTGGGGGGGCCTACAATGAGCAGTTCTTC. This codes for CASSQDLGGAYNEQFF.

To note about this clone: The junction shows a germline mismatch at one end, possibly a read error. The rearrangement joins TRBV12-3 or TRBV12-4 to TRBJ1-2; the D gene is possibly TRBD1 (5 bases). This CDR3 comprises 13 residues. DNA of the CDR3: TGTGCCAGCAGTTTACAAGGGGAGGTATTCGCGTTCTTC. Translation: CASSLQGEVFAFF.

About this clone: The junction departs from germline at one end; a sequencing error may be responsible. The chain joins TRBV2 to TRBJ2-2; D ambiguous. The CDR3 has 12 residues. CDR1 is SNHLY, CDR2 FYNNEI, per germline. CDR3: CASNANAGELFF. CDR3 nucleotides: TGTGCCAGCAACGCGAACGCCGGGGAGCTGTTTTTT.

The chain carries TRBV7-8 and TRBJ2-7; D is uncertain. Trimming cost V 1 base and J 3 bases, with 10 bases left between them. The CDR3 has 14 amino acids. Per the germline V gene, CDR1 is SGHVS and CDR2 is FQNEAQ. DNA of the CDR3: TGTGCCAGCAGCTTAGAAAGAGGAAACTACGAGCAGTACTTC. Translated: CASSLERGNYEQYF.